This TCR beta chain comes out of a study of blood T cell repertoires in COVID-19 (TCRdb year 2020). In terms of the full investigation: The collaborator samples originated in the United States, Italy and Spain and spanned the acute and convalescent phases of COVID-19. The prospective study material was composed of cDNA or gDNA derived from T cells, B-cell-depleted T cells, or PBMCs. The dataset comprised deeply sampled blood TCRbeta repertoires from subjects exposed to, actively infected with, or recovered from COVID-19. The samples were drawn from the first 160 participants of the ongoing ImmuneRACE study and from 950 to 1,500 subjects provided by 6 global collaborators. The repertoires were released in a freely available public database intended as a resource for research on the immune response to SARS-CoV-2. Sample metadata almost always included a de-identified subject ID, COVID-19 status, age in years and sex. HLA class I and class II types, where available, came from metadata supplied by the sample provider rather than from assay-based typing.

The immunoSEQ Assay, a bias-controlled multiplex PCR, was used to amplify TCRbeta CDR3 regions from genomic DNA. As for the original processing: The number of nucleated cells in each sample was estimated by amplification of reference gene primers within the assay. Sequence reads were collapsed and filtered to measure the absolute abundance of every unique TCRbeta CDR3 rearrangement. For each sample, productive Simpson clonality was calculated as the square root of Simpson's diversity index over productive rearrangements. TCRdb took this table from immuneACCESS and kept in-frame rearrangements with V and J called. Such tables lack part of the clones; where checked against another copy, unresolved V genes explain under half of the gap, and the rest is unexplained. For V, J and clone size, that table is used; D and trimming come from the DNA. Recorded for this sample are about 170,000 clones; roughly 87% of them occurred a single time. The ten largest make up 0.95% to 1.5% of the sample.

Enrolling through a virtual design, the prospective study's participants ranged in age from roughly 18 to 95 years and lived across about two dozen United States geographic areas. To assign participants to cohorts, the prospective study relied on clinical history that participants themselves reported in a screening survey and a study questionnaire. Mobile phlebotomists in the prospective study collected whole blood, serum and a nasopharyngeal or oropharyngeal swab from every participant. Over an approximately 2-month period, participants in the prospective study had the option of providing additional blood draws and questionnaires. Blood samples from the prospective study were shipped frozen or at room temperature prior to DNA extraction. A note on this clone: No cognate antigen has been identified for it. No much larger clone is present one base from it, and per-base qualities are unavailable.

From the cysteine through the phenylalanine, the CDR3 covers 16 amino acids. Only CDR3 DNA remains: 48 bases, in frame from the first base. The germline V and J ends show losses of 0 bases and 9 bases respectively, and no gene match explains 11 bases of the junction. As encoded in the germline V gene, CDR1 is SGHAT while CDR2 is FQNNGV. Broad study findings and their caveats: Clinical and demographic metadata were provided uncurated, with the amount varying by source and participant.

This chain joins TRBV11-2 to TRBJ1-1, and 9 bases in between align with TRBD1. The origin of this receptor is a human donor with acute COVID-19. The donor label of this sample is uncertain. The sequencing input was PBMCs or T cells enriched from blood (not recorded which). The CDR3 sequence is CASSLDLQGQGRKAFF. The sequenced DNA is TGTGCCAGCAGCTTAGATCTCCAGGGACAGGGAAGGAAAGCTTTCTTT.